The clone carrying this T cell receptor (beta chain) was seen only a few times. The CDR3 extends over 16 amino acids. CDR1 is MNHNS, CDR2 SASEGT, per germline. The V and J ends lost 0 bases and 4 bases respectively, with 15 bases between them. This sample stems from a study of cytomegalovirus exposure and HLA in healthy donors. PCR employed 60 Vbeta and 13 Jbeta primers. Clones were sequenced by immunoSEQ multiplex PCR, and TCRdb holds only the in-frame ones, with some missing. The repertoire holds about 220,000 clones, 75% seen once, with under 2% in the top ten. This clonotype originated in a woman in her 30s in good health and CMV-seronegative. Sample: PBMCs. This chain joins TRBV6-1 and TRBJ1-2; D remains ambiguous. As DNA, the CDR3 is TGTGCCAGCAGTGAAGCGACATCGGCAGGAATCTATGGCTACACCTTC. It translates to CASSEATSAGIYGYTF.